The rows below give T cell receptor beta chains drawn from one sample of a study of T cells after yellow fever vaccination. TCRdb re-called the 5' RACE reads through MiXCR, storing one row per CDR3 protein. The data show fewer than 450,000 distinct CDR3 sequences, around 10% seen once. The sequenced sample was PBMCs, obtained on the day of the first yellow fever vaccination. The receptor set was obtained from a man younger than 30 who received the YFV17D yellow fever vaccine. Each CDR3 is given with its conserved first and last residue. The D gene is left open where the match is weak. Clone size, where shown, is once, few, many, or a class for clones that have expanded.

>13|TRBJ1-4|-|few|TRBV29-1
CSVGQTGDEKLFF
TGCAGCGTTGGTCAGACTGGGGATGAAAAACTGTTTTTT
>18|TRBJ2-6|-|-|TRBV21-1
CAKTTKQKISSGANVLTF
TGTGCCAAAACAACCAAACAGAAAATAAGCTCTGGGGCCAACGTCCTGACTTTC
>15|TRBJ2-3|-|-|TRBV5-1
CASSLVGGYTDTQYF
TGCGCCAGCAGCTTGGTTGGGGGTTACACAGATACGCAGTATTTT
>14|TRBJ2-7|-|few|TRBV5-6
CASSYPGRNYEQYF
TGTGCCAGCAGCTACCCGGGACGAAACTACGAGCAGTACTTC
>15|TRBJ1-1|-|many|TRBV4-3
CASSLRAGGETEAFF
TGCGCCAGCAGCCTCAGAGCGGGGGGTGAGACTGAAGCTTTCTTT
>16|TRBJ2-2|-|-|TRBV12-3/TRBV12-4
CASSSSRDRNTGELFF
TGTGCCAGCAGCAGTTCTCGCGACCGAAACACCGGGGAGCTGTTTTTT
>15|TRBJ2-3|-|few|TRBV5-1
CASSLFPTSTDTQYF
TGCGCCAGCAGCTTGTTTCCTACTAGCACAGATACGCAGTATTTT
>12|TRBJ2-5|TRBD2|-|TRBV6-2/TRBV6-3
CASSGLGETQYF
TGTGCCAGCAGTGGACTAGGGGAGACCCAGTACTTC
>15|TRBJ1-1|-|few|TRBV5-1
CASSWVDRLNTEAFF
TGCGCCAGCAGCTGGGTTGACAGGCTGAACACTGAAGCTTTCTTT
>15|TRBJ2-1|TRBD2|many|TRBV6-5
CASSWASGGYNEQFF
TGTGCCAGCAGTTGGGCTAGCGGGGGGTACAATGAGCAGTTCTTC
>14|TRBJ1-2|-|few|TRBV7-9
CASSLVADTFGYTF
TGTGCCAGCAGCTTAGTTGCAGACACGTTTGGCTACACCTTC
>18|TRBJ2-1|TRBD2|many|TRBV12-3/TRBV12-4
CASSPTGLAGGYYNEQFF
TGTGCCAGCAGTCCCACGGGACTAGCGGGGGGGTACTACAATGAGCAGTTCTTC
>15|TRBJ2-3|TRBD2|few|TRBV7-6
CASSLGLAVGYTQYF
TGTGCCAGCAGCTTAGGCCTAGCGGTAGGCTATACGCAGTATTTT
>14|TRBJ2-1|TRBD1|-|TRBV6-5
CASSYPGQGGEQFF
TGTGCCAGCAGTTACCCGGGACAGGGAGGCGAGCAGTTCTTC
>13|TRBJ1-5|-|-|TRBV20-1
CSAKTVVNQPQHF
TGCAGTGCGAAAACAGTCGTCAATCAGCCCCAGCATTTT
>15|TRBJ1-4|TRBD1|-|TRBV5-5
CASSTQGAYNEKLFF
TGTGCCAGCAGCACACAGGGGGCCTATAATGAAAAACTGTTTTTT
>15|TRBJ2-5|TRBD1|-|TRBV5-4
CASSLARQGLETQYF
TGTGCCAGCAGCTTGGCCAGACAGGGTTTGGAGACCCAGTACTTC
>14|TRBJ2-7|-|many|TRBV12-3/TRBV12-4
CASSLSARNYEQYF
TGTGCCAGCAGTTTATCGGCCCGCAACTACGAGCAGTACTTC
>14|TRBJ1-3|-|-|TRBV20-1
CSAPRVGAGNTIYF
TGCAGTGCCCCCAGGGTAGGGGCTGGAAACACCATATATTTT
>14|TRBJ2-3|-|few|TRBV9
CASSVGLVADTQYF
TGTGCCAGCAGCGTAGGGCTAGTTGCAGATACGCAGTATTTT
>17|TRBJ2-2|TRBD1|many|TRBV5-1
CASSEGPGTGDSGELFF
TGCGCCAGCAGCGAAGGTCCCGGGACAGGGGATTCCGGGGAGCTGTTTTTT
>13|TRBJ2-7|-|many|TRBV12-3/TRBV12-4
CASSWRHNYEQYF
TGTGCCAGCAGTTGGCGTCACAACTACGAGCAGTACTTC